This T cell receptor (beta chain) was captured in a study of cytotoxic CD8 clonotypes in ibrutinib-treated CLL. At the level of the study: The group held 11 relapsed/refractory and about 15 treatment-naive patients, with roughly 17 IGHV unmutated.

The intended depth for sequencing was 1 in 200,000 to 1 in 1 million T cells. Clones were sequenced by immunoSEQ multiplex PCR, and TCRdb holds only the in-frame ones, with some missing. The data show 150,000 to 250,000 clones, around three quarters seen once. Regarding the study as a whole: The times at which samples were taken varied between sustained-remission and progressing patients.

Trimming took off 5 bases at V and 3 bases at J, with 14 bases between the two ends. The V gene's germline CDR1 is SGHRS and CDR2 YFSETQ. The CDR3 is 14 residues long. As concerns this clone: No antigen is known for it.

The receptor comes from a human donor with chronic lymphocytic leukemia. Material: PBMCs, obtained after 24 months of ibrutinib treatment. The chain uses TRBV5-1 and TRBJ1-1, with D maybe TRBD1 (6 bases). The CDR3 DNA sequence: TGCGCCAGCAGTTTACAGGGTGGGGACACTGAAGCTTTCTTT. Encoded protein: CASSLQGGDTEAFF.